The 25 T cell receptor beta chains below come from one sample, sequenced in a study of prognosis after radiotherapy for stage I lung cancer. Two-round multiplex PCR, the amplification method, yielded TCR beta CDR3 from genomic DNA. Primers specific to each TRBV and TRBJ gene drove first-round PCR. Each CDR3 protein is one row after TCRdb ran MiXCR on the multiplex PCR reads. The sample gives about 35,000 distinct CDR3 sequences, approximately 32% of which show up once; around 27% is in the top ten. The source material was PBMCs, sampled before or after stereotactic body radiation therapy (not recorded which). These receptors originate from a donor over 45 with non-small cell lung cancer.

This clonotype occurred many times. V and J are TRBV6-5 and TRBJ2-1, with 12 bases that match TRBD1. V lost 2 bases to trimming and J lost 9 bases; unmatched junction nucleotides: 11. The V gene's germline CDR1 is MNHEY and CDR2 SVGAGI. The CDR3 spans 17 residues. Here the CDR3 DNA reads TGTGCCAGCAGTTACCCAACCCCCGGGACAGGGGGCGGTGAGCAGTTCTTC. Residues: CASSYPTPGTGGGEQFF.

This clonotype has a count of ten or more. V and J are TRBV30 and TRBJ1-6; D may be TRBD1 (6 bases). Trimming removed 5 bases at V and 8 bases at J, with 13 bases between. Per the germline V gene, CDR1 is GTSNPN and CDR2 is SVGIG (reference sequence). This CDR3 has 13 residues. This CDR3 is CAWGGRIDSPLHF. CDR3 DNA sequence: TGTGCCTGGGGGGGCAGAATCGATTCACCCCTCCACTTT.

This clonotype was detected ten times or more. The chain has TRBV4-2 and TRBJ2-5; no definite D call. The V end was cut by 1 base, the J end by 5 bases, with 8 bases between. The germline V gene has CDR1 LGHNA and CDR2 YNFKEQ. The CDR3 has 13 amino acids. The chain's CDR3 is CASSQAVGETQYF. The CDR3 region has the DNA TGTGCCAGCAGCCAAGCCGTGGGGGAGACCCAGTACTTC.

At least ten counts were recorded for this clonotype. V usage is TRBV20-1 and J usage is TRBJ1-1; D is possibly TRBD1 (6 bases). The CDR3 is 13 amino acids. Germline CDR1 DFQATT, CDR2 SNEGSKA (reference sequence). V shed 5 bases and J shed 0 bases, with 10 bases lying between them. Here the CDR3 reads CSAGQKMNTEAFF. The CDR3 DNA reads as TGCAGTGCTGGACAGAAGATGAACACTGAAGCTTTCTTT.

This clonotype was seen at least ten times. The chain couples TRBV6-9 to TRBJ2-4, with a possible D match to TRBD1 (6 bases). This CDR3 is built from 13 residues. V lost 3 bases to trimming and J lost 4 bases, with 7 bases between them. Germline-derived CDR1 and CDR2 are MNHGY and SVAAGI. CDR3 residues: CASSYDRKNIQYF. In nucleotides, the CDR3 is TGTGCCAGCAGTTACGACAGGAAAAACATTCAGTACTTC.

This clonotype appeared a few times. This sequence joins TRBV24-1 and TRBJ1-4; D might be TRBD1 (6 bases). The V end was cut by 8 bases, the J end by 5 bases, with 17 bases between. The CDR3 sequence is 15 residues long. CDR1 and CDR2 (germline): KGHDR, SFDVKD. The CDR3: CATTLRGGGNEKLFF. Written as DNA, the CDR3 is TGTGCCACCACATTAAGAGGGGGAGGGAATGAAAAACTGTTTTTT.

The chain employs TRBV5-1 and TRBJ1-2; D is perhaps TRBD1 (5 bases). The CDR3 totals 15 residues. Between the trimmed V and J ends, which lost 4 bases and 4 bases, there was a span of 17 bases. Per germline, CDR1 SGHRS and CDR2 YFSETQ. The CDR3 protein is CASSLGSWQGYGYTF. The CDR3 nucleotides read TGCGCCAGCAGCCTGGGATCTTGGCAGGGCTATGGCTACACCTTC.

This clonotype was recorded many times. The rearrangement joins TRBV10-3 to TRBJ2-2, with D uncertain. This CDR3 is built from 12 residues. V lost 11 bases, J lost 6 bases, and 13 bases lay in between. CDR1 and CDR2 from the germline V gene are ENHRY and SYGVKD. DNA of the CDR3: TGTGCCGCTACTACCGCCCCCGGGGAGCTGTTTTTT. Amino acids: CAATTAPGELFF.

Of note for this clonotype: It is likely a read error, because the conserved phenylalanine at the end of the CDR3 is missing. This chain connects TRBV20-1 to TRBJ1-6; D is unresolved. CDR3 size: 15 residues. Germline lookup yields CDR1 DFQATT and CDR2 SNEGSKA (reference sequence). The V and J ends lost 2 bases and 6 bases respectively, with 14 bases between them. CDR3 residues: CSARSKIRANSPLHS. For the CDR3, the DNA is TGCAGTGCTAGATCTAAGATAAGAGCTAATTCACCCCTCCACTCT.

Ten or more counts support this clonotype. The V call is TRBV5-8, the J call TRBJ1-4; the match to TRBD1 covers 11 bases. Trimming removed 3 bases from V and 6 bases from J; junction bases left unmatched: 4. The CDR3 is 15 amino acids. The germline V gene has CDR1 SGHTS and CDR2 YDEGEE. As DNA, the CDR3 is TGTGCCAGCAGCTACCGGACAGGGGGCGATGAAAAACTGTTTTTT. Its translation is CASSYRTGGDEKLFF. The complete variable domain, with remaining parts taken from reference TRBV5-8 and TRBJ1-4, reads EAGVTQSPTHLIKTRGQQATLRCSPISGHTSVYWYQQALGLGLQFLLWYDEGEERNRGNFPPRFSGRQFPNYSSELNVNALELEDSALYLCASSYRTGGDEKLFFGSGTQLSVL.

V and J are TRBV11-2 and TRBJ2-7; possible D gene TRBD2, 6 bases. This CDR3 region has 14 residues. Per germline, CDR1 SGHAT and CDR2 FQNNGV. Trimming shortened V by 5 bases and J by 7 bases, and 18 bases separated the two germline ends. The CDR3 coding sequence is TGTGCCAGCAGCGTGATCACGGGGGTTGGGGAGCAGTACTTC. It yields the protein CASSVITGVGEQYF.

The chain combines TRBV6-1 with TRBJ1-5; D unclear. The CDR3 covers 15 residues. The germline V gene has CDR1 MNHNS and CDR2 SASEGT. Trimming left V 4 bases short and J 14 bases short, with 24 bases between. The CDR3: CASSGRSHGNQHKHF. The CDR3 coding sequence is TGTGCCAGCAGTGGACGATCGCATGGCAATCAGCACAAGCATTTT.

This clonotype has only one observation. The chain employs TRBV7-9 and TRBJ2-3, with 12 nucleotides matching TRBD2. Losses at the gene ends were 0 bases for V and 5 bases for J; bases not matched to a gene: 6. Germline values: CDR1 SEHNR, CDR2 FQNEAQ (reference sequence). This CDR3 spans 17 amino acids. Here the CDR3 DNA reads TGTGCCAGCAGCTTAGCTCTAGCGGGAGGGCCAGGAGATACGCAGTATTTT. Amino acids: CASSLALAGGPGDTQYF.

This clonotype has at least ten counts. This chain uses TRBV7-9 with TRBJ1-4, with a tentative D call TRBD1 (5 bases). Per germline, CDR1 SEHNR and CDR2 FQNEAQ (reference sequence). Trimming left V 1 base short and J 2 bases short, with 20 bases between. The CDR3 totals 19 residues. The CDR3 spells CASSLGYLWGRQTNEKLFF. CDR3 nucleotide sequence: TGTGCCAGCAGCTTAGGCTATCTTTGGGGTCGACAGACTAATGAAAAACTGTTTTTT.

This clonotype was observed at least ten times. The chain has TRBV7-9 and TRBJ2-1; maybe TRBD1 (5 bases). The germline gives CDR1 SEHNR, CDR2 FQNEAQ (reference sequence). The CDR3 is 18 residues long. V gave up 2 bases and J gave up 0 bases, with 17 bases separating them. Here the CDR3 DNA reads TGTGCCAGCAGCTTACCAAAACAGGCAATTAGCTCCTACAATGAGCAGTTCTTC. Translating it yields CASSLPKQAISSYNEQFF.

The count of this clonotype is one. A far larger clone is only one base removed, so a read error is likely. V and J are TRBV6-5 and TRBJ2-1; 10 bases are a match to TRBD2. V lost 7 bases to trimming and J lost 15 bases; unmatched junction nucleotides: 12. CDR3 length equals 13 residues. Germline V gives CDR1 MNHEY, CDR2 SVGAGI. Here the CDR3 reads CASTSGGDYPSFF. The CDR3 DNA reads as TGTGCCAGCACAAGCGGGGGGGACTACCCCTCGTTCTTC.

The V call is TRBV4-1, the J call TRBJ1-2; weak D call: TRBD1 (6 bases). CDR1 and CDR2 from the germline V gene are MGHRA and YSYEKL. The CDR3 covers 16 residues. V lost 6 bases to trimming and J lost 6 bases, with 23 bases between them. CDR3 in amino acids: CASSPQGSTGSDGYTF. CDR3 nucleotides: TGCGCCAGCAGTCCCCAGGGAAGCACAGGGTCTGATGGCTACACCTTC.

The V and J genes are TRBV4-2 and TRBJ1-1, with TRBD1 identical over 9 bases. The junction had 16 bases not matched to a gene; V was cut back by 2 bases and J by 3 bases. CDR1 LGHNA and CDR2 YNFKEQ come from the germline V gene. This CDR3 region has 19 residues. CDR3 nucleotide sequence: TGTGCCAGCAGCCAACCCAGGGGGACAGGGCGCCCCAGGGACACTGAAGCTTTCTTT. Its translation is CASSQPRGTGRPRDTEAFF.

This clonotype came up many times. This sequence joins TRBV3-1 and TRBJ2-7, with a possible D match to TRBD2 (6 bases). The length of the CDR3 is 12 residues. Per the germline V gene, CDR1 is LGHDT and CDR2 is YNNKEL (reference sequence). Trimming removed 3 bases at V and 3 bases at J, with 6 bases between. The CDR3 coding sequence is TGTGCCAGCAGCCAGACTAGCTACGAGCAGTACTTC. It specifies CASSQTSYEQYF.

This clonotype was counted between two and nine times. A much larger clone differs from this one at a single base, so this may be a read error. This chain connects TRBV19 to TRBJ2-1; D is undetermined. This CDR3 is 13 amino acids long. Trimming shortened V by 0 bases and J by 9 bases, and 9 bases separated the two germline ends. CDR1 and CDR2 (germline): LNHDA, SQIVND (reference sequence). CDR3 region: CASSIDSCAEQFF. CDR3 sequence (DNA): TGTGCCAGTAGTATAGACTCATGTGCTGAGCAGTTCTTC.

V gene TRBV28 combines with J gene TRBJ1-5; 8 bases match TRBD1. The CDR3 is 14 amino acids. The germline V gene has CDR1 MDHEN and CDR2 SYDVKM. J lost 5 bases, V lost 5 bases, and 5 bases had no gene match. The CDR3 loop reads CASSIGQGDQPQHF. CDR3 sequence (DNA): TGTGCCAGCAGTATTGGACAGGGAGATCAGCCCCAGCATTTT.

As concerns this clonotype: A far larger clone is one nucleotide away, so this likely arose from a read error. This chain links TRBV6-2 or TRBV6-3 with TRBJ1-2; D unresolved. Trimming left V 9 bases short and J 4 bases short, with 12 bases between. CDR1 and CDR2 from the germline V gene are MNHEY and SVGEGT. The CDR3 covers 12 residues. CDR3 sequence reads: CARSPYLYGYTF. The CDR3 DNA follows: TGTGCCAGAAGTCCTTACCTCTATGGCTACACCTTC.

Comment on this clonotype: A much more abundant neighbour one base away suggests this may be a read error. Without the conserved terminal phenylalanine or tryptophan, this CDR3 likely stems from a read error. CDR3 in amino acids: CASRGGNEETQYS. The DNA for the CDR3 is TGTGCCAGCAGGGGGGGGAACGAAGAGACCCAGTACTCC. The chain uses TRBV28 and TRBJ2-5, with TRBD2 matching 7 bases. CDR1 and CDR2 (germline): MDHEN, SYDVKM. The CDR3 totals 13 residues. The V gene end was trimmed by 6 bases and the J gene end by 3 bases; junction bases not matched to a gene: 4.

This clonotype was seen repeatedly, ten times or more. The chain recombines TRBV3-1 with TRBJ1-1; 7 nucleotides align to TRBD1. J gave up 1 base and V 4 bases, and 6 bases lay outside the gene matches. There are 15 residues in the CDR3. CDR1 is LGHDT, CDR2 YNNKEL, per germline (reference sequence). The CDR3 reads CASSRQGGRNTEAFF. CDR3 nucleotides: TGTGCCAGCAGCCGACAGGGAGGACGGAACACTGAAGCTTTCTTT.

This clonotype has a single count. J is TRBJ2-7 and V is TRBV19; D is unclear. This CDR3 contains 14 residues. Germline CDR1 reads LNHDA; CDR2 reads SQIVND (reference sequence). V lost 7 bases and J 5 bases, leaving 18 bases between the germline ends. In DNA, the CDR3 is TGTGCCAGTATTATGTTTCAGAGGCCCCACGAGCAGTACTTC. This gives the protein CASIMFQRPHEQYF.